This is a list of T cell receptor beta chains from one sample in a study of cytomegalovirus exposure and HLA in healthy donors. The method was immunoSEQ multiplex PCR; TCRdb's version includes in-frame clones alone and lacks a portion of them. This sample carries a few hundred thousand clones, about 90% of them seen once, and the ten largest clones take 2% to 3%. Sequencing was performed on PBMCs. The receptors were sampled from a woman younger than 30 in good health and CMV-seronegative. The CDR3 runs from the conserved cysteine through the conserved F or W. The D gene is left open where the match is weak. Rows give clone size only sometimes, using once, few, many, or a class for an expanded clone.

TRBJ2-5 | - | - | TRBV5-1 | TGCGCCAGCAGCGTAGACCAAGAGACCCAGTACTTC | CASSVDQETQYF
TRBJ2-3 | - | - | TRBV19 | TGTGCCAGTAGATTGGCTTTCAGCACAGATACGCAGTATTTT | CASRLAFSTDTQYF
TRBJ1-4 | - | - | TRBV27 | TGTGCCAGCAGCCCGACGGACAGCCTGAATGAAAAACTGTTTTTT | CASSPTDSLNEKLFF
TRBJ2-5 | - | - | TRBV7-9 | TGTGCCAGCAGCTCATCCCAAGAGACCCAGTACTTC | CASSSSQETQYF
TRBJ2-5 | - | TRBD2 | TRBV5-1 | TGCGCCAGCAGCTTAGCGGGGGCGGGGGAGACCCAGTACTTC | CASSLAGAGETQYF
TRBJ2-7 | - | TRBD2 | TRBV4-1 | TGCGCCAGCAGCCCCGGGGGGGCAGGGGCCTACGAGCAGTACTTC | CASSPGGAGAYEQYF
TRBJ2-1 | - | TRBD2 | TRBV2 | TGTGCCAGAGGGGTTGCTAGCGGTTTGGGTGAGCAGTTCTTC | CARGVASGLGEQFF
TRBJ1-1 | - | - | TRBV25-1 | TGTGCCAGCAGTGAAGGAAACAGGGCCGTCACTGAAGCTTTCTTT | CASSEGNRAVTEAFF
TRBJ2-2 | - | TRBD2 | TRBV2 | TGTGCCAGCAGTGCGATCCCGGGGGGGAACACCGGGGAGCTGTTTTTT | CASSAIPGGNTGELFF
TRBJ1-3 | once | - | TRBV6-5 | TGTGCCAGCAGTTACTTGGGGGGTGGAAACACCATATATTTT | CASSYLGGGNTIYF
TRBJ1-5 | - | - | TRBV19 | TGTGCCAGTAGTAGCGGGCCCCATAATCAGCCCCAGCATTTT | CASSSGPHNQPQHF
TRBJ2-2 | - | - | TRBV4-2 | TGTGCCAGCAGCCAAGAATGGGGCCTCATCGGGAACACCGGGGAGCTGTTTTTT | CASSQEWGLIGNTGELFF
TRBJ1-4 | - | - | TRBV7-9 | TGTTCCAGCAGCTCCCGCGGGGATGAAAAACTGTTTTTT | CSSSSRGDEKLFF
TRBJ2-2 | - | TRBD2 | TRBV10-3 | TGTGCCATCAGTGAGTCGGGACTAGCGGGAGGCACCGGGGAGCTGTTTTTT | CAISESGLAGGTGELFF
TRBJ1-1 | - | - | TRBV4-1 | TGCGCCAGCAGCTCTAACGAGGGGGGGCGGGGGACTGAAGCTTTCTTT | CASSSNEGGRGTEAFF
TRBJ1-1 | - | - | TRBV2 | TGTGCCAGCAACGGGGGGCTGAGCACTGAAGCTTTCTTT | CASNGGLSTEAFF
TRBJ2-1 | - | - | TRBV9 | TGTGCCAGCAGCGCCAGGGGGGCGGCCTACAATGAGCAGTTCTTC | CASSARGAAYNEQFF
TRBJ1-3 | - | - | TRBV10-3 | TGTGCCATTTCCCCAGGGGAGATAAGCACCATATATTTT | CAISPGEISTIYF
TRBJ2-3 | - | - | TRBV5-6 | TGTGCCAGCAGCTTTTTGCCTCAATCAGGCACAGATACGCAGTATTTT | CASSFLPQSGTDTQYF
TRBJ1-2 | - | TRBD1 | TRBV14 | TGTGCCAGCAGCCAAGGACCCATGCAAAGGGGGCCGAGGGTTGGCTACACCTTC | CASSQGPMQRGPRVGYTF
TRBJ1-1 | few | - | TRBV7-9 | TGTGCCAGCAGCGACGGCTCGGGGACTGAAGCTTTCTTT | CASSDGSGTEAFF
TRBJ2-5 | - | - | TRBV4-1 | TGCGCCAGCAGCCAAGGCTCAGGGCTGGCGGAGACCCAGTACTTC | CASSQGSGLAETQYF
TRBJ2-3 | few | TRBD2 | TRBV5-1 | TGCGCCAGCAGCCTCGGGACTAGCGGGACAGATACGCAGTATTTT | CASSLGTSGTDTQYF
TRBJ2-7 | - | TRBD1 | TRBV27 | TGTGCCAGCAGTTTAGAATTGACAGGGCGCATCTACGAGCAGTACTTC | CASSLELTGRIYEQYF
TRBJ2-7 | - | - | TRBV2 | TGTGCCAGCAGTGCCGAAAGGGGAAGTTCCTACGAGCAGTACTTC | CASSAERGSSYEQYF
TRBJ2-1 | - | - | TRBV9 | TGTGCCAGCAGCCCAGGGCGGGGGCCAAATCCCCTCTACAATGAGCAGTTCTTC | CASSPGRGPNPLYNEQFF
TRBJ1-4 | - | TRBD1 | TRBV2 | TGTGCCAGAGGGACAGGGGCAGAAAAACTGTTTTTT | CARGTGAEKLFF
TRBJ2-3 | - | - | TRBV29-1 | TGCAGCGGACGTCTGGGGCATTATCCAACAGATACGCAGTATTTT | CSGRLGHYPTDTQYF
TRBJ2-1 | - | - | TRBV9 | TGTGCCAGCAGCGTTACCGGGACTCCCAGCTCCTACAATGAGCAGTTCTTC | CASSVTGTPSSYNEQFF
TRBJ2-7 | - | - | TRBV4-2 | TGTGCCAGCAGCTCCCGCCCCGGGGAGAACGAGCAGTACTTC | CASSSRPGENEQYF
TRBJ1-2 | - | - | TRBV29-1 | TGCAGCGTCTCAGGCTTGAATAACTATGGCTACACCTTC | CSVSGLNNYGYTF
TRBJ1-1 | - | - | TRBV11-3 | TGTGCCAGCAGCCTTTACATGAACACTGAAGCTTTCTTT | CASSLYMNTEAFF
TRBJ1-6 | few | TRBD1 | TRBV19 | TGTGCCAGTAGTCCCAGGGACAGGGGAAGCTATAATTCACCCCTCCACTTT | CASSPRDRGSYNSPLHF
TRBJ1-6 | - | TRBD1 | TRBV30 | TGTGCCTGGAGTGTAGGGACAGGGAGCTCCTATAATTCACCCCTCCACTTT | CAWSVGTGSSYNSPLHF
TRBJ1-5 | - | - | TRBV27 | TGTGCCAGCAGTCCCTCACAGGGTATTGGGCAGCCCCAGCATTTT | CASSPSQGIGQPQHF
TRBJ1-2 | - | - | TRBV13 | TGTGCCAGCAGCTTAGGTTTCTCTACTTATGGCTACACCTTC | CASSLGFSTYGYTF
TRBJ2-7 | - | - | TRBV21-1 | TGTGCCAGCCGACTAGCGGGGAGGAACGAGCAGTACTTC | CASRLAGRNEQYF
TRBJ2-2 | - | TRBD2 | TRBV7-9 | TGTGCCAGCAGCCCTGCTGGGGGGGTCACCGGGGAGCTGTTTTTT | CASSPAGGVTGELFF
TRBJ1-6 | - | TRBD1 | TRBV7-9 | TGTGCCAGCAGCTTATTAGGACAGGACTATTCACCCCTCCACTTT | CASSLLGQDYSPLHF
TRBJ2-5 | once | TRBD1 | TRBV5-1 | TGCGCCAGCAGCTGGGGGACAGGGGGCATGGAGACCCAGTACTTC | CASSWGTGGMETQYF
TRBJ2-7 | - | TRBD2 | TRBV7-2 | TGTGCCAGCAGCCCGACTAGCGGACTCTACGAGCAGTACTTC | CASSPTSGLYEQYF
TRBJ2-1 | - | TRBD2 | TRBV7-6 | TGTGCCAGCAGCGCGACGGGACTAGCGGGGGAGGGCCCCTACAATGAGCAGTTCTTC | CASSATGLAGEGPYNEQFF
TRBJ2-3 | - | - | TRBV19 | TGTGCCAGTAGTATAGATAGCAGCGGCGGGGCCTGGGATACGCAGTATTTT | CASSIDSSGGAWDTQYF
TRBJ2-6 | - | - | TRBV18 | TGTGCCAGCTCACCGGGACTTATGACGCTCAGTTCTGGGGCCAACGTCCTGACTTTC | CASSPGLMTLSSGANVLTF